The 2 T cell receptor beta chains below all came from one sample that was sequenced in a study of T cell repertoires in cytomegalovirus infection. Via MiXCR, TCRdb re-called the reads, giving one row per CDR3 protein. The sample has hundreds of thousands of distinct CDR3 sequences, roughly 15% seen once. The specimen was PBMCs. The receptor set was obtained from a human donor in good health (CMV status not recorded). Some clones in this sample may be carry-over from other donors' samples.

V and J are TRBV3-1 and TRBJ1-1, with D maybe TRBD1 (6 bases). Germline V gene sequence: CDR1 LGHDT, CDR2 YNNKEL (reference sequence). Trimming took off 2 bases at V and 1 base at J, with 8 bases between the two ends. This CDR3 region has 14 residues. The CDR3 DNA sequence: TGTGCCAGCAGCCAACAACAGGGGAACACTGAAGCTTTCTTT. Encoded protein: CASSQQQGNTEAFF.

This chain joins TRBV12-3 or TRBV12-4 and TRBJ1-4, with a possible D match to TRBD1 (6 bases). CDR3 length: 15 amino acids. V lost 8 bases and J lost 2, with 15 bases in between. The DNA for the CDR3 is TGTGCCAGCCGAGCCGGGGGCTCGACTAATGAAAAACTGTTTTTT. Its translation is CASRAGGSTNEKLFF.